This T cell receptor beta chain was obtained from a study of shared clonotypes between healthy human individuals (dated by TCRdb to the early 2020s). Study-level background: A couple of women and three men aged 18 to 49 years were included in the cohort. Different laboratories and diverse techniques were used to prepare libraries and sequence TCR repertoires, to increase sequencing depth and limit assay-specific biases. Per donor, leukapheresis produced somewhere between about 0.94 and 9.5 billion PBMCs. To estimate repertoire size and how much clonotypes are shared between individuals, the study performed deep sequencing of blood TCR repertoires from about five healthy adults. For each donor, three plates each were used for CD4 naive and CD4 memory, two plates were used for CD8 naive, and one plate was used for CD8 memory.

TCR CDR3 regions were amplified from genomic DNA by multiplex PCR using the deep immunoSEQ assay. Genomic DNA extracted from each cell subset was distributed evenly over all wells of several immunoSEQ 96-well plates, and each plate served as one replicate. Each replicate PCR for sorted subsets received roughly 0.2 ug genomic DNA, equal to about 30,000 T cell genomes. Purified libraries were measured with a Qubit 3.0 fluorometer, size-checked on a Bioanalyzer 2100, and measured again with the KAPA Library Quantification kit. Every immunoSEQ 96-well plate was sequenced on a dedicated single-read 150-cycle Illumina NextSeq 550 flow cell. As for the original processing: The immunoSEQ output contained only junctional sequences without quality scores, so filtering could not match that applied to full-length reads. Sequences were annotated with PyIR, a Python wrapper for IgBLAST v1.9, using IMGT germline references to assign V/J genes and CDR3. Any read was removed if the V/J assignment was weak (E-value above 1e-6), the CDR3 was missing, or the read contained stop codons, out-of-frame junctions, or ambiguous translated residues. V3J clonotypes were defined as sequences sharing an identical inferred V gene, J gene, and CDR3 amino acid sequence. The percentage overlap between two repertoires was calculated by dividing the number of shared unique clonotypes by the size of the smaller repertoire. Richness of each repertoire was evaluated using RTK rarefaction, the Chao1 estimator, and Recon v2.1 estimates of unobserved clonotypes. OLGA was used to compute generation probabilities for all TCRbeta clonotypes that the gDNA method yielded from a handful of donors. Imported from immuneACCESS, the table was reduced by TCRdb to in-frame sequences with V and J called. These copies leave out some clones; in studies compared against another copy, an unresolved V gene accounts for under half, and the cause of the remainder is not known. Clone size and V and J calls were adopted from that table, with D and trimming inferred from the DNA. The sample contains about 1 million clones, around 76% of them found a single time. Clones ranked in the top ten supply approximately 1.5% of the sample.

The donors were healthy, HIV-negative adults with no recently reported acute infections or vaccinations. Only Caucasian adults living in Nashville, Tennessee, USA were represented among the donors. Magnetic negative selection was used to enrich CD4+ T cells, after which naive cells were positively selected on CD45RA and the negative fraction became the memory subset. Blood was obtained by leukapheresis, after which PBMCs were separated by Ficoll-Histopaque density gradient centrifugation and cryopreserved in liquid nitrogen vapor phase. Purity and quantity of every magnetically sorted T cell population were checked by analytical flow cytometry. Each sorted fraction had its genomic DNA isolated and then quantified by UV absorbance on a Nanodrop 2000c. Broader findings and caveats from the paper: Because the study included a small number of donors, the genetic and exposure-history diversity represented was limited. Rarefaction of sorted-subset datasets indicated incomplete sequencing despite the large sequencing depth. Estimated clonotype richness was generally larger for naive than for memory subsets. Only blood was sampled, and tissue TCR repertoires likely differ from those in blood. Across a handful of donors, approximately 5% of naive CD4, around 3.5% of naive CD8, under 2.5% of memory CD4, and approximately 0.42% of memory CD8 clonotypes were shared. Pairwise subsampling led to the expectation that sequencing depth would affect the degree of clonotype sharing among donors. Higher generation probabilities were observed for clonotypes shared by all four sorted-subset donors than for non-shared clonotypes.

On this clone: Its antigen remains undetermined. No much larger clonotype is one base removed from it; base qualities were not supplied.

CDR1 and CDR2, per the germline V gene (reference sequence), are MNHEY and SMNVEV. From the cysteine through the phenylalanine, the CDR3 covers 13 amino acids. The DNA shown is the 39-base CDR3, in frame from base 1. The trim is 0 bases for V and 10 bases for J, with a gap of 12 bases between the germline ends. The chain is made from TRBV27 and TRBJ1-1; the D gene is possibly TRBD1, with 6 bases matching. The clonotype originates from a young man in good health. Sequencing was done on a sample of memory CD4+ T cells sorted from blood. The intended sense of this specimen's cell subset or site label: CD45RA-negative fraction. The sequenced DNA is TGTGCCAGCAGTTTATCGGGGGGGGCACGAGCTTTCTTT. Its protein is CASSLSGGARAFF.